The source of this T cell receptor (beta chain) is a study of blood T cell repertoires in COVID-19. Study context: Material from acute and convalescent COVID-19 was sourced from the United States, Italy and Spain. In each case, the material was cDNA or gDNA derived from T cells, B-cell-depleted T cells, or PBMCs.

Authors' analysis steps: For nucleated cells, counts were estimated from reference gene primer amplification. The method was immunoSEQ multiplex PCR; TCRdb's version includes in-frame clones alone and lacks a portion of them. That table furnishes V, J and clone size, whereas the DNA furnished D and trimming. The table shows some 48,000 clones, with around four fifths occurring only once. There are 14 residues in the CDR3. Trimming took off 5 bases at V and 7 bases at J, with 17 bases between the two ends. The germline CDR1 and CDR2 sequences are LGHNA and YSLEER. The sequenced material came from peripheral blood. V gene TRBV4-3 combines with J gene TRBJ1-1; maybe TRBD1 (5 bases). This receptor was taken from a human donor in a cohort sampled during active COVID-19. The CDR3 coding sequence is TGCGCCAGCAGCTACCGGAGGGGTGAGGTTGAAGCTTTCTTT. It codes for CASSYRRGEVEAFF.